A selection of T cell receptor beta chains follows, all from one sample in a study of blood T cell repertoires in COVID-19. Method: immunoSEQ multiplex PCR; TCRdb's copy keeps in-frame clones and lacks some. The table records tens of thousands of clones, about 91% of them present only once. The sequenced sample was peripheral blood. These receptor sequences come from a man between 60 and 75 years old with acute or convalescent COVID-19. Both conserved end residues are part of each CDR3.

V	J	length	CDR3
TRBV7-6	TRBJ2-5	15	CATTASGGEGETQYF
TRBV12-2	TRBJ1-5	16	CASRFEGQGGNQPQHF
TRBV27	TRBJ1-4	14	CASRRAGGNEKLFF
TRBV7-2	TRBJ2-1	15	CASSLVRLAEVEQFF
TRBV28	TRBJ2-7	11	CASSSYYEQYF
TRBV30	TRBJ1-4	14	CAWSVTGYNEKLFF
TRBV7-2	TRBJ2-7	15	CASTQRGLNVYEQYF
TRBV5-1	TRBJ1-2	13	CASSPGTGYGYTF
TRBV30	TRBJ2-1	14	CALQLIGRHNEQFF
TRBV3-1/TRBV3-2	TRBJ1-2	13	CASSQDGQRGYTF
TRBV19	TRBJ1-6	15	CASRTQDRGPSPLHF
TRBV11-2	TRBJ2-7	15	CASSLERDPYYEQYF
TRBV30	TRBJ1-6	14	CAWSPVSYNSPLHF
TRBV12-3/TRBV12-4	TRBJ2-7	12	CASSFSGGEQYF
TRBV12-5	TRBJ1-1	15	CASGKGRELNTEAFF
TRBV3-1/TRBV3-2	TRBJ2-7	16	CASSRNTGGLVYEQYF
TRBV6-5	TRBJ1-2	12	CASRRTGIGYTF
TRBV30	TRBJ2-5	14	CAWTGTGGFGTQYF
TRBV6-5	TRBJ2-5	14	CASNRGSYQETQYF
TRBV30	TRBJ1-2	13	CAWNRQGGYGYTF
TRBV28	TRBJ2-5	17	CATSRGERDRRRETQYF
TRBV7-9	TRBJ2-1	15	CASSLGGRAYNEQFF
TRBV9	TRBJ1-2	16	CASSVGQGRVTQGYTF
TRBV5-5	TRBJ2-1	14	CASSWLAVRNEQFF
TRBV3-1/TRBV3-2	TRBJ2-1	14	CASSLRTSGSEQFF
TRBV19	TRBJ1-5	14	CASSKDRVNQPQHF
TRBV19	TRBJ1-6	14	CASSARGENSPLHF
TRBV9	TRBJ1-2	15	CASSVRTGTDYGYTF